The 32 T cell receptor beta chains given below trace back to one sample, sequenced in a study of T-cell reconstitution after alpha-beta-depleted transplantation in children. Molecular barcoding with unique molecular identifiers was used for the TCRbeta library. TCRdb processed the PCR reads anew with MiXCR; each CDR3 protein has one entry. This sample has 70,000 to 95,000 distinct CDR3 sequences, with roughly an eighth found just once. This specimen was PBMCs from the stem cell graft donor, taken from the stem cell graft. These receptors all come from a human donor who donated a stem cell graft to a child with inherited bone marrow failure.

The V gene is TRBV5-4, the J gene TRBJ2-1; no firm D call. This CDR3 region has 15 residues. The V end lost 0 bases, the J end lost 0 bases, and 7 bases lay between the germline ends. CDR1 is SGHNT and CDR2 is YYREEE in the germline V gene (reference sequence). Here the CDR3 DNA reads TGTGCCAGCAGCTTGGCCCAGAGCTCCTACAATGAGCAGTTCTTC. Protein product: CASSLAQSSYNEQFF.

This clonotype was detected ten times or more. The chain is built from TRBV5-1 and TRBJ2-7; D tentatively fits TRBD1 or TRBD2 (5 bases each). CDR1 is SGHRS and CDR2 is YFSETQ in the germline V gene. The CDR3 consists of 14 residues. V lost 3 bases, J lost 4 bases, and 14 bases lay in between. The CDR3 DNA reads TGCGCCAGCAGCTGGGACGGACTGGGTTACGAGCAGTACTTC. Its protein is CASSWDGLGYEQYF.

This clonotype was observed at least ten times. The chain couples TRBV27 to TRBJ2-1, with 11 bases matching TRBD2. Germline V gene data show CDR1 as MNHEY and CDR2 as SMNVEV (reference sequence). Trimming cost V 5 bases and J 3 bases; bases outside gene matches: 9. This CDR3 is built from 17 residues. The CDR3 coding sequence is TGTGCCAGCAGTAGGGGTAGCGGGAGGGCCCTCTACAATGAGCAGTTCTTC. The encoded protein is CASSRGSGRALYNEQFF.

This clonotype was found many times. V usage is TRBV7-9 and J usage is TRBJ1-1, with a possible D match to TRBD1 (6 bases). The germline V gene has CDR1 SEHNR and CDR2 FQNEAQ (reference sequence). V lost 5 bases to trimming and J lost 5 bases, with 15 bases between them. This CDR3 contains 14 residues. CDR3 nucleotides: TGTGCCAGCAGCCTCAACGGGGGCGGTACTGAAGCTTTCTTT. This sequence encodes CASSLNGGGTEAFF.

This clonotype was detected many times. This rearrangement joins TRBV28 to TRBJ1-5; D remains ambiguous. Trimming removed 6 bases from V and 4 bases from J, with 13 bases in between. CDR1 is MDHEN and CDR2 is SYDVKM in the germline V gene. The CDR3 has 14 amino acids. CDR3 protein: CASSPGLLNQPQHF. CDR3 sequence (DNA): TGTGCCAGCAGCCCCGGACTGTTGAATCAGCCCCAGCATTTT.

This clonotype was counted many times. The rearrangement uses TRBV29-1 and TRBJ2-3; D perhaps matches TRBD1 (7 bases). There are 13 residues in the CDR3. V was pared by 4 bases and J by 5 bases, with 13 bases between. The V gene's germline CDR1 is SQVTM and CDR2 ANQGSEA. The CDR3 coding sequence is TGCAGCGTTGGCAGGGGGGAAGGAGATACGCAGTATTTT. It is translated as CSVGRGEGDTQYF.

This clonotype was seen many times. V and J are TRBV29-1 and TRBJ2-7; 9 nucleotides line up with TRBD1. Germline-derived CDR1 and CDR2 are SQVTM and ANQGSEA. CDR3 length equals 13 residues. V lost 3 bases and J lost 6; bases outside the gene matches: 6. In DNA form, the CDR3 reads TGCAGCGTTGAGGGGGGACAGGGCCCCGAGCAGTACTTC. The encoded protein is CSVEGGQGPEQYF.

This clonotype turned up a few times. The chain has TRBV7-8 and TRBJ2-1; TRBD1 agrees at 8 bases. V trimming: 5 bases; J trimming: 15 bases; junction bases outside the gene matches: 6. CDR1 SGHVS and CDR2 FQNEAQ come from the germline V gene. This CDR3 comprises 11 residues. The CDR3 DNA reads as TGTGCCAGCAGCCCGGGGCAGGGGGCGTTCTTC. It is translated as CASSPGQGAFF.

V is TRBV28 and J is TRBJ1-1; D possibly corresponds to TRBD1 (6 bases). Germline CDR1 and CDR2: MDHEN and SYDVKM. The CDR3 is 12 residues long. The V gene lost 3 bases and the J gene lost 7 bases, with 9 bases spanning the gap. The CDR3 sequence is CASSFAGVEAFF. The CDR3 DNA sequence: TGTGCCAGCAGTTTCGCAGGGGTTGAAGCTTTCTTT. Based on the CDR3 plus reference TRBV28 and TRBJ1-1, the full variable domain is DVKVTQSSRYLVKRTGEKVFLECVQDMDHENMFWYRQDPGLGLRLIYFSYDVKMKEKGDIPEGYSVSREKKERFSLILESASTNQTSMYLCASSFAGVEAFFGQGTRLTVV.

Only a few counts were recorded for this clonotype. The chain joins TRBV5-1 to TRBJ2-1; a weak D match, TRBD2 (6 bases). The CDR3 contains 13 residues. The ends were cut back, 5 bases at V and 9 bases at J, with 15 bases in the middle. Germline CDR1 SGHRS, CDR2 YFSETQ. CDR3 region: CASSLDEAGEQFF. CDR3 coding DNA: TGCGCCAGCAGTTTAGACGAAGCGGGTGAGCAGTTCTTC.

This clonotype was detected ten times or more. The chain couples TRBV20-1 to TRBJ2-7; TRBD2 agrees at 11 bases. This CDR3 is built from 14 residues. CDR1 is DFQATT, CDR2 SNEGSKA, per germline (reference sequence). V lost 6 bases, J lost 4 bases, and 8 bases stayed unmatched. The CDR3 here is CSATGTSGIYEQYF. CDR3 bases: TGCAGTGCAACCGGGACTAGCGGTATATACGAGCAGTACTTC.

The genes are TRBV7-8 and TRBJ1-5, with D perhaps matching TRBD1 (5 bases). The CDR3 consists of 15 residues. The germline V gene encodes CDR1 SGHVS and CDR2 FQNEAQ. The V end lost 5 bases, the J end lost 6 bases, and 17 bases lay between the germline ends. CDR3 in DNA: TGTGCCAGCAGCGTCCTCCAGGGACCGAGTCAGCCCCAGCATTTT. This encodes CASSVLQGPSQPQHF.

This clonotype was recorded at least ten times. The rearrangement uses TRBV4-3 and TRBJ1-1; TRBD1 matches at 7 bases. The CDR3 consists of 15 residues. Unmatched junction bases numbered 14, after V lost 4 bases and J lost 9 bases. Germline-derived CDR1 and CDR2 are LGHNA and YSLEER. CDR3 sequence reads: CASSRYSRQGGKAFF. CDR3 DNA sequence: TGCGCCAGCAGCCGCTATTCAAGACAGGGAGGTAAAGCTTTCTTT.

Many counts were recorded for this clonotype. The genes are TRBV12-3 or TRBV12-4 and TRBJ1-1, with 9 nucleotides matching TRBD1. The CDR3 totals 15 residues. Trimming cost V 5 bases and J 1 base; bases outside gene matches: 5. The CDR3, as DNA: TGTGCCAGCAGTACCTCGGACAGGGGGAACACTGAAGCTTTCTTT. Translation gives CASSTSDRGNTEAFF.

This clonotype was counted ten times or more. This rearrangement joins TRBV4-3 to TRBJ1-6; D might be TRBD1 (6 bases). This CDR3 region has 15 residues. The V end was cut by 0 bases, the J end by 8 bases, with 11 bases between. Germline-derived CDR1 and CDR2 are LGHNA and YSLEER. The CDR3 here is CASSQDPRTDSPLHF. As DNA, the CDR3 is TGCGCCAGCAGCCAAGATCCTAGGACAGATTCACCCCTCCACTTT.

This clonotype was counted ten times or more. This chain uses TRBV7-9 with TRBJ2-7, with D uncertain. The V gene's germline CDR1 is SEHNR and CDR2 FQNEAQ (reference sequence). Trimming pared 3 bases from V and 4 bases from J, leaving 7 bases between. CDR3 size: 12 residues. Written as DNA, the CDR3 is TGTGCCAGCAGCTTCGACATTTACGAGCAGTACTTC. Translation: CASSFDIYEQYF. Combining the CDR3 with reference TRBV7-9 and TRBJ2-7 gives the whole variable domain DTGVSQNPRHKITKRGQNVTFRCDPISEHNRLYWYRQTLGQGPEFLTYFQNEAQLEKSRLLSDRFSAERPKGSFSTLEIQRTEQGDSAMYLCASSFDIYEQYFGPGTRLTVT.

This clonotype was detected many times. V and J are TRBV11-2 and TRBJ2-3; TRBD2 agrees at 11 bases. The germline V gene has CDR1 SGHAT and CDR2 FQNNGV. J lost 1 base, V lost 5 bases, and 2 bases had no gene match. The CDR3 consists of 15 residues. The CDR3 region has the DNA TGTGCCAGCAGCCCGGGACTAGCGGGCACAGATACGCAGTATTTT. The encoded protein is CASSPGLAGTDTQYF.

In this sample, this clonotype turned up many times. The V gene is TRBV9, the J gene TRBJ2-3, with D perhaps TRBD1 (6 bases). Germline values: CDR1 SGDLS, CDR2 YYNGEE. V was shortened by 3 bases and J by 1 base, with 15 bases between the two germline ends. This CDR3 is 16 amino acids long. CDR3 in DNA: TGTGCCAGCAGCGCCATACAGGGAAAAGGCACAGATACGCAGTATTTT. Its protein is CASSAIQGKGTDTQYF. The whole variable domain, filled in from reference TRBV9 and TRBJ2-3, reads DSGVTQTPKHLITATGQRVTLRCSPRSGDLSVYWYQQSLDQGLQFLIQYYNGEERAKGNILERFSAQQFPDLHSELNLSSLELGDSALYFCASSAIQGKGTDTQYFGPGTRLTVL.

This clonotype was observed many times. The V gene is TRBV20-1, the J gene TRBJ2-1; 8 nucleotides align to TRBD1. Unmatched junction bases numbered 2, after V lost 1 base and J lost 6 bases. The CDR3 runs to 13 residues. The germline V gene has CDR1 DFQATT and CDR2 SNEGSKA (reference sequence). The chain's CDR3 is CSARADRVNEQFF. The CDR3 DNA sequence: TGCAGTGCTAGAGCGGACAGGGTCAATGAGCAGTTCTTC.

At least ten counts were recorded for this clonotype. This sequence joins TRBV5-1 and TRBJ2-1; D call uncertain. Germline V gives CDR1 SGHRS, CDR2 YFSETQ. Trimming took off 4 bases at V and 7 bases at J, with 15 bases between the two ends. The CDR3 length is 14 residues. The CDR3: CASSVSWLVNEQFF. The DNA for the CDR3 is TGCGCCAGCAGCGTGAGTTGGTTAGTTAATGAGCAGTTCTTC.

The sample holds many counts of this clonotype. V gene TRBV4-2 combines with J gene TRBJ2-7, with TRBD1 identical over 8 bases. V dropped 2 bases and J dropped 5; count of bases not matched to a gene: 2. This CDR3 comprises 13 residues. Germline CDR1 is LGHNA and CDR2 is YNFKEQ. The CDR3 nucleotides read TGTGCCAGCAGCCAACCGGACAGGGACGAGCAGTACTTC. This codes for CASSQPDRDEQYF.

This clonotype was recorded at least ten times. This chain links TRBV11-2 with TRBJ2-5; 10 bases agree with TRBD2. Unmatched junction bases numbered 12, after V lost 4 bases and J lost 1 base. The CDR3 consists of 18 residues. Germline V gene sequence: CDR1 SGHAT, CDR2 FQNNGV. In DNA, the CDR3 is TGTGCCAGCAGCTATAGGCCCCAGTGGACTAGCGGCCAAGAGACCCAGTACTTC. This translates into CASSYRPQWTSGQETQYF.

This chain uses TRBV7-9 with TRBJ2-5, with D perhaps TRBD1 or TRBD2 (5 bases each). CDR3 length: 12 amino acids. Trimming took off 6 bases at V and 5 bases at J, with 10 bases between the two ends. In germline, CDR1 is SEHNR, CDR2 FQNEAQ (reference sequence). The CDR3 nucleotides are TGTGCCAGCAGGAACAGGACTGAGACCCAGTACTTC. It codes for CASRNRTETQYF.

This clonotype occurred many times. The chain is built from TRBV7-2 and TRBJ1-1; D is undetermined. The CDR3 is 13 amino acids. With 6 bases removed from V and 4 bases from J, the gap between germline ends came to 12 bases. Per germline, CDR1 SGHTA and CDR2 FQGNSA. The CDR3 region is CASSQTRFTEAFF. The CDR3 coding sequence is TGTGCCAGCAGTCAGACCAGGTTCACTGAAGCTTTCTTT. Combining the CDR3 with reference TRBV7-2 and TRBJ1-1 gives the whole variable domain GAGVSQSPSNKVTEKGKDVELRCDPISGHTALYWYRQSLGQGLEFLIYFQGNSAPDKSGLPSDRFSAERTGGSVSTLTIQRTQQEDSAVYLCASSQTRFTEAFFGQGTRLTVV.

This clonotype was found many times. V and J are TRBV5-5 and TRBJ2-1, with D possibly TRBD2 on 5 matching bases. The CDR3 has 14 amino acids. Trimming removed 2 bases at V and 10 bases at J, with 16 bases between. Germline loops: CDR1 SGHKS, CDR2 YYEKEE (reference sequence). CDR3 protein: CASSFGVPGEEQFF. CDR3 coding DNA: TGTGCCAGCAGCTTTGGGGTCCCCGGGGAGGAGCAGTTCTTC.

Ten or more counts support this clonotype. The rearrangement links TRBV7-3 to TRBJ2-7; D is tentatively TRBD1 or TRBD2 (5 bases each). V was pared by 5 bases and J by 3 bases, with 11 bases between. This CDR3 contains 13 residues. Germline V lookup: CDR1 SGHTA, CDR2 FQGTGA. The CDR3 region is CASSPRDGYEQYF. The CDR3 DNA is TGTGCCAGCAGCCCCCGGGACGGCTACGAGCAGTACTTC. The whole variable domain, filled in from reference TRBV7-3 and TRBJ2-7, reads GAGVSQTPSNKVTEKGKYVELRCDPISGHTALYWYRQSLGQGPEFLIYFQGTGAADDSGLPNDRFFAVRPEGSVSTLKIQRTERGDSAVYLCASSPRDGYEQYFGPGTRLTVT.

At least ten counts were recorded for this clonotype. The V and J genes are TRBV7-9 and TRBJ1-5; D unresolved. Trimming cost V 0 bases and J 9 bases, with 12 bases left between them. Germline V gene lookup returns CDR1 SEHNR and CDR2 FQNEAQ (reference sequence). The CDR3 runs to 14 residues. CDR3 in amino acids: CASSLAEGARPQHF. Here the CDR3 DNA reads TGTGCCAGCAGCTTAGCCGAGGGAGCACGGCCCCAGCATTTT.

In this sample, this clonotype turned up many times. The chain has TRBV20-1 and TRBJ1-5; TRBD1 is a possible D gene (5 bases). V dropped 2 bases and J dropped 3 bases, with 14 bases sitting between them. Germline CDR1 DFQATT, CDR2 SNEGSKA (reference sequence). The CDR3 runs to 15 residues. The CDR3 here is CSARSGGRTNQPQHF. CDR3 in DNA: TGCAGTGCTAGATCCGGGGGGAGGACCAATCAGCCCCAGCATTTT.

This chain links TRBV5-1 with TRBJ2-1; TRBD2 matches at 7 bases. CDR1 and CDR2 from the germline V gene are SGHRS and YFSETQ. The CDR3 runs to 15 residues. J lost 4 bases, V lost 1 base, and 5 bases had no gene match. CDR3 region: CASSLSAGRYNEQFF. The CDR3 DNA reads as TGCGCCAGCAGCTTGTCAGCGGGACGATACAATGAGCAGTTCTTC.

This clonotype has at least ten counts. The chain uses TRBV7-9 and TRBJ2-6; D may be TRBD1 (5 bases). This CDR3 contains 18 residues. Trimming shortened V by 3 bases and J by 0 bases, and 15 bases separated the two germline ends. Germline loops: CDR1 SEHNR, CDR2 FQNEAQ (reference sequence). The chain's CDR3 is CASSFGGRERSGANVLTF. As DNA, the CDR3 is TGTGCCAGCAGCTTTGGTGGCAGGGAACGCTCTGGGGCCAACGTCCTGACTTTC.

Only a few counts were recorded for this clonotype. Possible read error: a much larger clone is one base away. The V and J genes are TRBV21-1 and TRBJ2-7. TRBV21-1 counts as a pseudogene. CDR3 length equals 11 residues. CDR3 amino acids: CASSQTYEQYF. CDR3 coding DNA: TGTGCCAGCAGCCAAACCTACGAGCAGTACTTC.

This clonotype was detected many times. This chain links TRBV6-1 with TRBJ2-2, with D maybe TRBD2 (6 bases). V lost 6 bases to trimming and J lost 6 bases, with 11 bases between them. CDR3 length equals 13 residues. Per the germline V gene, CDR1 is MNHNS and CDR2 is SASEGT. This chain's CDR3 is CASREGWAGELFF. The CDR3, as DNA: TGTGCCAGCAGGGAGGGGTGGGCCGGGGAGCTGTTTTTT.